This T cell receptor beta chain was sequenced for a study of lymphopenia after photon versus proton radiotherapy. About this clone: Antigen specificity is unknown.

From germline, CDR1 is SGDLS and CDR2 YYNGEE. V was clipped by 4 bases and J by 5 bases, with 16 bases between them. The CDR3 sequence is 15 residues long. The repertoire was sequenced with immunoSEQ multiplex PCR; TCRdb's copy has only in-frame clones and lacks some. This table has about 12,000 clones, roughly 90% appearing once. Whole-study findings and limits: Post-nadir TCR diversity decline inversely tracked overall survival among those who died. Survival link was tested only in deceased patients; proton benefit remains a possibility. After lymphocyte nadir, photon-treated repertoires showed oligoclonal expansion, especially CD8+ Temra. Photon-treated patients lost naive T cells and TCR diversity; proton-treated stayed stable.

The sample consisted of peripheral blood, taken from a patient treated with proton-based radiotherapy. This chain uses TRBV9 with TRBJ2-1, with D tentatively TRBD2 (5 bases). The receptor comes from a man aged 60-69 years with pancreatic cancer. In DNA form, the CDR3 reads TGTGCCAGCAGCAAAGGGAGCCTATCGAACAATGAGCAGTTCTTC. This translates into CASSKGSLSNNEQFF.